The T cell receptor beta chain under discussion was sequenced for a study of T cells after yellow fever vaccination. Study-level results: A faster peak, day 5 versus 15, was reached by the weaker secondary response. High-abundance clonotypes from the bulk population could contaminate FACS-sorted repertoires. Subsequent booster samples again held most clones from primary vaccination (96% CD4, nearly 90% CD8).

Germline values: CDR1 SQVTM, CDR2 ANQGSEA. This CDR3 region has 16 residues. Trimming stripped 7 bases from V and 4 bases from J, with 23 bases between. A few counts support this clonotype. Its antigen is still unknown. MiXCR was run by TCRdb on the 5' RACE reads, yielding one entry per CDR3 protein. The sample carries under 600,000 distinct CDR3 sequences, roughly 14% recorded once. This sequence joins TRBV29-1 and TRBJ2-1, with D perhaps matching TRBD2 (6 bases). Here the sequenced sample was PBMCs, taken on the day of the yellow fever booster vaccination. This clonotype originated in a man aged 25-45 years who received the YFV17D yellow fever vaccine. The CDR3 bases are TGCAGCGCCGTCGTGGGGGGACCCAAACGATACAATGAGCAGTTCTTC. Protein sequence: CSAVVGGPKRYNEQFF.